Given below is one T cell receptor beta chain in context. Its antigen is currently unknown. The data were taken from a study of Tregs in tolerant kidney transplant recipients. Libraries were prepared by immunoSEQ multiplex PCR; TCRdb keeps only in-frame clonotypes and omits some of them. Here the sample spans 60,000 or so clones, approximately 83% being singletons. The CDR3 has 15 amino acids. Trimming took off 8 bases at V and 4 bases at J, with 18 bases between the two ends. Germline CDR1 is MNHNY and CDR2 is SVGAGI (reference sequence). Study-wide results and limits: Biological reproducibility was not directly addressed in this study. Nucleotide sequences could not be compared across some patients' samples due to primer changes.

The sequence came from a human donor who received a combined kidney and bone marrow transplant. The J gene is TRBJ2-4, the V gene TRBV6-6, with a possible D match to TRBD2 (5 bases). Specimen: Tregs from blood, collected before the transplant. This CDR3 is CASVIPLGKKNIQYF. CDR3 nucleotide sequence: TGTGCCAGCGTAATACCCCTCGGGAAAAAAAACATTCAGTACTTC.